Listed below are T cell receptor beta chains from one sample, sequenced in a study of T cell repertoires in cytomegalovirus infection. TCRdb itself ran the reads through MiXCR, one entry per CDR3 protein. The sample contains about 360,000 distinct CDR3 sequences, roughly 18% of which appear only once. Sequenced material: PBMCs. The receptors stem from a human donor in good health (CMV status not recorded). Some clones in this sample may be carry-over from other donors' samples. The CDR3 runs from the conserved cysteine through the conserved F or W. The D gene is left open where the match is weak. Clone size appears in some rows only: once, few, many, or a class for an expanded clone.

CDR3aa	CDR3nt	v_gene	d_gene	abundance	j_gene
CASSLAGGRQETQYF	TGTGCCAGCAGTTTGGCGGGGGGGAGGCAAGAGACCCAGTACTTC	TRBV28	TRBD2	.	TRBJ2-5
CASTLGPSVYNEQFF	TGTGCCAGCACTCTTGGGCCATCAGTCTACAATGAGCAGTTCTTC	TRBV5-4	.	many	TRBJ2-1
CASSPMMGGSGYTF	TGTGCCAGCAGCCCCATGATGGGCGGGAGTGGCTACACCTTC	TRBV6-1	.	many	TRBJ1-2
CASSYSRIPIRDTDTQYF	TGTGCCAGCAGTTACTCGAGGATACCTATCAGAGACACAGATACGCAGTATTTT	TRBV6-2/TRBV6-3	.	many	TRBJ2-3
CASSSGLAGVNEQFF	TGTGCCAGCAGCTCCGGACTAGCGGGAGTGAATGAGCAGTTCTTC	TRBV7-2	TRBD2	many	TRBJ2-1
CASSGVSGIYEQYF	TGTGCCAGCAGTGGGGTCTCTGGAATCTACGAGCAGTACTTC	TRBV6-2/TRBV6-3	.	few	TRBJ2-7
CASSQGQGLSDTQYF	TGTGCCAGCAGTCAGGGACAGGGCCTCTCAGATACGCAGTATTTT	TRBV6-1	TRBD1	.	TRBJ2-3
CASSPDSNQPQHF	TGTGCCAGCTCACCGGACAGCAATCAGCCCCAGCATTTT	TRBV18	.	many	TRBJ1-5
CASNWVGLANYGYTF	TGTGCCAGCAACTGGGTTGGCCTAGCTAACTATGGCTACACCTTC	TRBV7-9	.	few	TRBJ1-2
CASLIDRYTDTQYF	TGTGCCTCCCTAATAGACAGGTACACAGATACGCAGTATTTT	TRBV7-2	.	many	TRBJ2-3
CASSQDPRGDTQYF	TGCGCCAGCAGCCAAGATCCGAGGGGAGATACGCAGTATTTT	TRBV4-1	.	.	TRBJ2-3
CASSLVRFEQFF	TGTGCCAGCAGCTTAGTTAGATTCGAGCAGTTCTTC	TRBV7-2	.	many	TRBJ2-1
CASSSLGGVNQPQHF	TGTGCCAGCAGCTCCCTGGGGGGGGTCAATCAGCCCCAGCATTTT	TRBV7-8	.	many	TRBJ1-5
CASSKNRDRVHEQYF	TGTGCCAGTAGTAAAAATCGGGACAGGGTTCATGAGCAGTACTTC	TRBV19	TRBD1	.	TRBJ2-7
CASNEREGLDTQYF	TGTGCCAGTAATGAGCGGGAGGGCCTGGATACGCAGTATTTT	TRBV19	TRBD2	.	TRBJ2-3
CASSLRAEAFF	TGTGCCAGCAGCTTAAGGGCTGAAGCTTTCTTT	TRBV7-8	.	few	TRBJ1-1
CASSAPAEGGGETQYF	TGTGCCAGCAGCGCACCCGCCGAGGGGGGAGGGGAGACCCAGTACTTC	TRBV2	.	few	TRBJ2-5